This TCR beta chain was retrieved from a study of blood T cell repertoires in COVID-19. This clone appeared a single time. Assay used: immunoSEQ multiplex PCR; TCRdb lists only in-frame clones, some missing. The repertoire holds around 130,000 clones, with roughly 82% as singletons. This receptor was taken from a human donor in a cohort sampled during active COVID-19. What was sequenced was peripheral blood.

The CDR3 nucleotides read TGCGCCAGCAGCCCCATGGCTCAGGGGAACACTGAAGCTTTCTTT. It translates to CASSPMAQGNTEAFF. This rearrangement joins TRBV5-1 to TRBJ1-1; possible D gene TRBD1, 5 bases. Looked up from germline, CDR1 is SGHRS and CDR2 is YFSETQ. This CDR3 is 15 amino acids long. The germline V and J ends were trimmed by 4 bases and 1 base, with 14 bases remaining between them.